Each of the 17 T cell receptor beta chains below was sequenced from the same sample in a study of T cells in localized non-small cell lung cancer. The repertoire was sequenced with immunoSEQ multiplex PCR; TCRdb's copy has only in-frame clones and lacks some. The sample gives approximately 1,800 clones, about 32% of which show up once; over 9.5% is in the top ten. The sample consisted of normal lung tissue next to the tumor, taken before any cancer treatment. The receptor source for this set is a male donor aged 60 or older with stage III squamous cell lung carcinoma.

This clone was seen a few times. The chain has TRBV6-8 and TRBJ1-1; tentative D call: TRBD1 (5 bases). Per germline, CDR1 MNHGY and CDR2 SAAAGT. V was cut by 4 bases and J by 7 bases, with 10 bases left in between. This CDR3 is 12 amino acids long. The CDR3 region has the DNA TGTGCCAGCAGTTCAAGGGGTAGTGAAGCTTTCTTT. It codes for CASSSRGSEAFF.

This clone turned up a few times. The chain employs TRBV7-7 and TRBJ2-3; TRBD1 aligns across 7 bases. From germline, CDR1 is SSHAT and CDR2 FNYEAQ (reference sequence). There are 15 residues in the CDR3. V shed 3 bases, J shed 1 base, and the junction held 4 bases outside the gene matches. CDR3 sequence: CASSFTGARTDTQYF. DNA for the CDR3: TGTGCCAGCAGCTTCACAGGGGCCCGCACAGATACGCAGTATTTT.

Judged by abundance, this clone is medium-sized (0.01 to 0.1%). The chain uses TRBV6-8 and TRBJ1-6; perhaps TRBD1 as D (6 bases). From germline, CDR1 is MNHGY and CDR2 SAAAGT. The CDR3 extends over 18 amino acids. The V and J ends lost 6 bases and 0 bases respectively, with 18 bases between them. Here the CDR3 DNA reads TGTGCCAGCAGCTATAATGGACAGTCAAGCTCCTATAATTCACCCCTCCACTTT. Translation: CASSYNGQSSSYNSPLHF.

The rearrangement joins TRBV6-7 to TRBJ1-5; no reliable D call. TRBV6-7 is labeled an ORF, and its function is uncertain. With 4 bases removed from V and 5 bases from J, the gap between germline ends came to 12 bases. This CDR3 is built from 14 residues. CDR3 bases: TGTGCCAGCAGTTCCGGGTCCGGCTATCAGCCCCAGCATTTT. This sequence encodes CASSSGSGYQPQHF.

In this sample, this clone is large. This same CDR3 is encoded by further DNA sequences in the sample. The rearrangement links TRBV9 to TRBJ1-1, with a weak D call TRBD1 (6 bases). The germline V gene encodes CDR1 SGDLS and CDR2 YYNGEE. Trimming removed 2 bases at V and 2 bases at J, with 7 bases between. CDR3 length equals 13 residues. The chain's CDR3 is CASSVTGNTEAFF. For the CDR3, the DNA is TGTGCCAGCAGCGTGACAGGCAACACTGAAGCTTTCTTT.

This clone came up a few times. This chain joins TRBV6-8 and TRBJ2-3, with 15 bases that match TRBD2. Germline assignment: CDR1 MNHGY and CDR2 SAAAGT. The length of the CDR3 is 18 residues. V shed 6 bases and J 0 bases; nucleotides not matched to a gene: 7. Written as DNA, the CDR3 is TGTGCCAGCAGCCTCGGACTAGCGGGGGGGACTAGCACAGATACGCAGTATTTT. Encoded protein: CASSLGLAGGTSTDTQYF.

This clone was counted only a few times. This chain's CDR3 is CASSQEPQLGNQPQHF. CDR3 DNA sequence: TGCGCCAGCAGCCAAGAACCCCAACTTGGGAATCAGCCCCAGCATTTT. V gene TRBV4-1 combines with J gene TRBJ1-5, with D uncertain. Germline V gene data show CDR1 as MGHRA and CDR2 as YSYEKL. The V gene lost 0 bases and the J gene lost 4 bases, with 13 bases spanning the gap. The CDR3 is 16 amino acids.

The J gene is TRBJ2-3, the V gene TRBV19; TRBD1 matches at 11 bases. V lost 7 bases and J lost 5; bases outside the gene matches: 8. The CDR3 has 15 residues. Germline V gene data show CDR1 as LNHDA and CDR2 as SQIVND (reference sequence). CDR3 DNA sequence: TGTGCCAGTACCTCAGGGGACAGGGGGGGAGATACGCAGTATTTT. It is translated as CASTSGDRGGDTQYF.

The chain combines TRBV6-8 with TRBJ1-3; possible D gene TRBD1, 6 bases. The CDR3 consists of 17 residues. Germline loops: CDR1 MNHGY, CDR2 SAAAGT. V was trimmed by 2 bases and J by 4 bases, leaving 18 bases between them. The CDR3 loop is CASSYRAGEGLGNTIYF. In nucleotides, the CDR3 is TGTGCCAGCAGTTACAGGGCAGGGGAAGGCCTGGGAAACACCATATATTTT.

This clone was seen more than once but under ten times. The rearrangement joins TRBV2 to TRBJ1-2; no clear D. Germline assignment: CDR1 SNHLY and CDR2 FYNNEI. V was cut by 0 bases and J by 7 bases, with 12 bases left in between. CDR3 length: 14 amino acids. CDR3 sequence (DNA): TGTGCCAGCAGTGAAGCTCGTGGGATGGGTGGCTACACCTTC. Translated: CASSEARGMGGYTF.

This clone was seen only a few times. The rearrangement uses TRBV11-3 and TRBJ2-5, with D unresolved. Trimming removed 5 bases from V and 5 bases from J, with 21 bases in between. The CDR3 has 16 residues. Germline V gene data show CDR1 as SGHNT and CDR2 as YENEEA. CDR3 bases: TGTGCCAGCAGCGCTGACTTGCTGTCGGTAGGGGAGACCCAGTACTTC. Amino acid sequence: CASSADLLSVGETQYF.

The rearrangement joins TRBV28 to TRBJ1-2, with D possibly matching TRBD1 (5 bases). The length of the CDR3 is 14 residues. CDR1 is MDHEN, CDR2 SYDVKM, per germline. Trimming stripped 5 bases from V and 7 bases from J, with 17 bases between. CDR3 nucleotide sequence: TGTGCCAGCAGTACCCGGACAAGGGGACTTGGCTACACCTTC. This encodes CASSTRTRGLGYTF.

The rearrangement joins TRBV18 to TRBJ2-3; the D is unclear. The CDR3 covers 15 residues. CDR1 and CDR2 (germline): KGHSH, LQKENI. Trimming removed 5 bases from V and 2 bases from J, with 14 bases in between. CDR3 loop: CASSKDQSITDTQYF. The CDR3, as DNA: TGTGCCAGCTCAAAGGACCAATCCATCACAGATACGCAGTATTTT.

The chain has TRBV6-8 and TRBJ1-5; D unresolved. Germline V gene sequence: CDR1 MNHGY, CDR2 SAAAGT. There are 13 residues in the CDR3. The V end was cut by 5 bases, the J end by 4 bases, with 9 bases between. CDR3 region: CASSPPGNQPQHF. The CDR3 nucleotides are TGTGCCAGCAGTCCCCCAGGTAATCAGCCCCAGCATTTT.

The V call is TRBV6-8, the J call TRBJ1-1; tentatively, D is TRBD1 (6 bases). Trimming pared 5 bases from V and 1 base from J, leaving 14 bases between. This CDR3 contains 15 residues. Germline CDR1 reads MNHGY; CDR2 reads SAAAGT. The CDR3: CASSDPGQPNTEAFF. The DNA for the CDR3 is TGTGCCAGCAGTGACCCAGGACAGCCGAACACTGAAGCTTTCTTT.

This chain's CDR3 is CASSPNRDDNEQFF. DNA of the CDR3: TGTGCCAGCTCACCCAACCGGGACGACAATGAGCAGTTCTTC. This rearrangement joins TRBV18 to TRBJ2-1, with D tentatively TRBD1 or TRBD2 (5 bases each). Germline CDR1 is KGHSH and CDR2 is LQKENI. V lost 3 bases to trimming and J lost 5 bases, with 11 bases between them. The CDR3 is 14 amino acids.

This clone has just a few counts. The chain recombines TRBV10-3 with TRBJ1-2; D unresolved. Trimming removed 11 bases at V and 5 bases at J, with 18 bases between. This CDR3 comprises 13 residues. The germline V gene encodes CDR1 ENHRY and CDR2 SYGVKD. The DNA of the CDR3 is TGTGCCGGCGGGCCTCTTAACTTTTATGGCTACACCTTC. It encodes CAGGPLNFYGYTF.